This T cell receptor (beta chain) was recovered during a study of regulatory T cells in long-lasting Graves disease. Trimming at V came to 6 bases and at J to 4 bases, leaving 10 bases not matched to a gene. The CDR3 sequence is 16 residues long. CDR1 and CDR2 from the germline V gene are SNHLY and FYNNEI. This clonotype was picked up many times. Assembly of TCR beta libraries relied on iRepertoire HTBI primers together with Arm-PCR of CDR3 regions. TCRdb re-called the multiplex PCR reads with MiXCR, one entry per CDR3 protein. This sample has 300,000 to 400,000 distinct CDR3 sequences, with 15% to 20% found just once. Stated time point: newly diagnosed GD, antithyroid drugs for less than 3 months. Researchers made the TCR library from RNA that was extracted from PBMCs.

The receptor was isolated from a female donor with Graves disease. Sample: peripheral blood mononuclear cells (PBMCs), taken at new diagnosis, from a patient treated with antithyroid drugs. This rearrangement joins TRBV2 to TRBJ2-1, with 9 bases that match TRBD2. CDR3 DNA sequence: TGTGCCAGCAGGAACTGGCGGGAGGGCAGGTACAATGAGCAGTTCTTC. Translated: CASRNWREGRYNEQFF. Drawing the rest from reference TRBV2 and TRBJ2-1, the complete variable domain is EPEVTQTPSHQVTQMGQEVILRCVPISNHLYFYWYRQILGQKVEFLVSFYNNEISEKSEIFDDQFSVERPDGSNFTLKIRSTKLEDSAMYFCASRNWREGRYNEQFFGPGTRLTVL.